This TCR beta chain was observed in a study of a mutant IDH1 vaccine in newly diagnosed glioma. Looking at the study overall: Eight vaccinations went to patients in weeks 1, 3, 5, 7, 11, 15, 19, 23. The initiation of vaccination occurred 4-6 weeks after radiotherapy alone, or with temozolomide cycles. Notes on the study in general: The authors found pseudoprogression apparently unrelated to changes in top peripheral T cell clonotypes.

The time point is: week 23, last vaccination. The investigators gave 300 ug of mutant IDH1 20-mer peptide in each vaccine dose, together with topical imiquimod. CDR1 and CDR2 (germline): LNHDA, SQIVND (reference sequence). CDR3 size: 15 residues. V lost 5 bases to trimming and J lost 5 bases, with 18 bases between them. This clone showed up just once. Its target is unknown. Here immunoSEQ multiplex PCR was the method, and the copy in TCRdb shows in-frame clones only, minus some. The table records tens of thousands of clones, roughly three quarters of them present only once. The chain carries TRBV19 and TRBJ2-5, with a possible D match to TRBD1 (7 bases). This sample comprised PBMCs, obtained from a glioma patient whose treatment included an IDH1 peptide vaccine. The TCR originated in a woman aged 40 to 50 with glioma. Some clones in this sample may be carry-over from other donors' samples. The CDR3 region has the DNA TGTGCCAGTAGTCTCCCTACGACAGGGAGGGAGACCCAGTACTTC. Amino acids: CASSLPTTGRETQYF.